The rows below give T cell receptor beta chains drawn from one sample of a study of blood T cell repertoires in COVID-19. The table came from immunoSEQ multiplex PCR; TCRdb's copy has only in-frame clones and leaves some out. The top ten hold less than 3.5% of the sample, which has approximately 140,000 clones, around 86% seen once. Sequencing was performed on peripheral blood. The receptors originated from a man between 65 and 79 years old with acute or convalescent COVID-19. Both conserved end residues are part of each CDR3. D genes are given only for firm matches. Some rows have no size entry. The others give once, few or many, or a class for an expanded clone.

D,size,V,J,CDR3,DNA
TRBD1,-,TRBV3-1/TRBV3-2,TRBJ1-1,CASSQGDRVSEAFF,TGTGCCAGCAGCCAAGGGGACAGGGTTAGTGAAGCTTTCTTT
-,-,TRBV28,TRBJ1-1,CATGGGRAEAFF,TGTGCCACTGGGGGAGGACGGGCTGAAGCTTTCTTT
-,-,TRBV6-2/TRBV6-3,TRBJ2-5,CASSSNSGEVYF,TGTGCCAGCAGCTCCAACTCCGGAGAAGTCTACTTC
-,-,TRBV5-5,TRBJ1-1,CASSLGVAKTEAFF,TGTGCCAGCAGCTTGGGCGTAGCGAAGACTGAAGCTTTCTTT
TRBD2,-,TRBV13,TRBJ2-3,CASSLRAGGADTQYF,TGTGCCAGCAGCTTAAGGGCGGGGGGCGCAGATACGCAGTATTTT
-,-,TRBV28,TRBJ1-4,CASSPSGQFAEKLFF,TGTGCCAGCAGTCCTAGCGGACAGTTTGCTGAAAAACTGTTTTTT
-,-,TRBV6-4,TRBJ1-5,CASSDSRDQHF,TGTGCCAGCAGTGACTCTCGGGATCAGCATTTT
-,-,TRBV19,TRBJ1-5,CASSIGLGTGSNQPQHF,TGTGCCAGTAGTATCGGTTTGGGAACAGGGAGCAATCAGCCCCAGCATTTT
TRBD2,-,TRBV7-2,TRBJ2-7,CASSSRGASGRAGNEQYF,TGTGCCAGCAGCTCCCGTGGGGCTAGCGGGAGGGCCGGGAACGAGCAGTACTTC
TRBD1,-,TRBV5-1,TRBJ1-1,CASSWGQGKDTEAFF,TGCGCCAGCAGCTGGGGACAGGGAAAGGACACTGAAGCTTTCTTT
-,once,TRBV21-1,TRBJ2-5,CASSKDPGTQYF,TGTGCCAGCAGCAAAGATCCAGGGACCCAGTACTTC
-,-,TRBV6-6,TRBJ1-2,CASRALTGANYGYTF,TGTGCCAGCAGGGCTTTGACAGGAGCTAACTATGGCTACACCTTC
TRBD2,-,TRBV6-5,TRBJ2-1,CAITSGIFSYNEQFF,TGTGCCATTACTAGCGGGATTTTCTCCTACAATGAGCAGTTCTTC
-,-,TRBV29-1,TRBJ1-1,CSARTANTEAFF,TGCAGTGCCCGGACAGCGAACACTGAAGCTTTCTTT
-,-,TRBV6-5,TRBJ1-4,CASSYSRGDEKLFF,TGTGCCAGCAGTTACTCGCGGGGTGATGAAAAACTGTTTTTT
TRBD1,-,TRBV5-6,TRBJ2-5,CASSFTPTGEETQYF,TGTGCCAGCAGCTTCACCCCGACAGGGGAAGAGACCCAGTACTTC
-,-,TRBV14,TRBJ2-2,CASSRLANTGELFF,TGTGCCAGCAGCCGGCTAGCGAACACCGGGGAGCTGTTTTTT
TRBD2,few,TRBV7-2,TRBJ2-1,CASSSRGDNEQFF,TGTGCCAGCAGCTCCCGGGGGGACAATGAGCAGTTCTTC
TRBD2,-,TRBV7-9,TRBJ2-1,CASSLAGTSGIYSYNEQFF,TGTGCCAGCAGCTTAGCCGGGACTAGCGGAATCTACTCCTACAATGAGCAGTTCTTC
-,-,TRBV5-1,TRBJ1-3,CASSLAGEGAGNTIYF,TGCGCCAGCAGCTTGGCCGGGGAAGGCGCTGGAAACACCATATATTTT
TRBD2,few,TRBV29-1,TRBJ2-1,CSVEEVTSGYNEQFF,TGCAGCGTTGAAGAGGTGACTAGCGGTTACAATGAGCAGTTCTTC
TRBD1,-,TRBV5-8,TRBJ2-7,CASSLDGTGGTEQYF,TGTGCCAGCAGCTTGGACGGGACAGGGGGAACCGAGCAGTACTTC
-,-,TRBV7-6,TRBJ1-2,CASSLFSNYGYTF,TGTGCCAGCAGCTTATTTAGTAACTATGGCTACACCTTC
TRBD1,-,TRBV7-2,TRBJ1-1,CASSPFVGTGGVVTF,TGTGCCAGCAGCCCCTTTGTAGGGACAGGGGGCGTTGTCACCTTT
TRBD1,-,TRBV6-2/TRBV6-3,TRBJ2-7,CASSRWTGSSYEQYF,TGTGCCAGCAGTCGTTGGACAGGGTCCTCCTACGAGCAGTACTTC
-,-,TRBV6-2/TRBV6-3,TRBJ2-1,CASSYSNRERSYNEQFF,TGTGCCAGCAGTTACTCGAATCGGGAGCGCTCCTACAATGAGCAGTTCTTC
TRBD2,-,TRBV3-1/TRBV3-2,TRBJ2-1,CASSQARGSWNEQFF,TGTGCCAGCAGCCAAGCCCGCGGGAGCTGGAATGAGCAGTTCTTC
TRBD2,-,TRBV14,TRBJ2-1,CASSQESTSGYNEQFF,TGTGCCAGCAGCCAAGAATCGACTAGCGGGTACAATGAGCAGTTCTTC
TRBD1,medium-sized,TRBV6-4,TRBJ2-3,CASSDSGTVSTDTQYF,TGTGCCAGCAGTGACTCCGGGACAGTCAGCACAGATACGCAGTATTTT
TRBD2,-,TRBV27,TRBJ2-3,CASSLFLAGTDTQYF,TGTGCCAGCAGTCTCTTCCTAGCGGGAACAGATACGCAGTATTTT
TRBD2,-,TRBV5-1,TRBJ2-3,CASSLGLAGGLDTQYF,TGCGCCAGCAGCTTAGGACTAGCGGGAGGGTTAGATACGCAGTATTTT
-,many,TRBV6-6,TRBJ1-5,CASSTTTRQPQHF,TGTGCCAGCAGTACGACTACGAGGCAGCCCCAGCATTTT
TRBD1,-,TRBV7-2,TRBJ1-4,CASSLGTGMNEKLFF,TGTGCCAGCAGCTTAGGGACAGGGATGAATGAAAAACTGTTTTTT
-,-,TRBV5-1,TRBJ2-1,CASSRGGSIVNEQFF,TGCGCCAGCAGCCGCGGGGGCTCCATCGTCAATGAGCAGTTCTTC
TRBD2,-,TRBV19,TRBJ2-1,CASSISSGSYEQFF,TGTGCCAGTAGTATCTCTAGCGGGAGCTATGAGCAGTTCTTC
TRBD2,once,TRBV7-3,TRBJ2-2,CASSLGIGLAENTGELFF,TGTGCCAGCAGCTTAGGGATCGGACTAGCGGAGAACACCGGGGAGCTGTTTTTT
TRBD2,once,TRBV5-1,TRBJ2-2,CASSLTGTSGLGELFF,TGCGCCAGCAGCTTGACCGGGACTAGCGGGCTCGGGGAGCTGTTTTTT
TRBD1,-,TRBV7-8,TRBJ2-1,CASSPSGTGAWNEQFF,TGTGCCAGCAGCCCTTCCGGGACAGGGGCCTGGAATGAGCAGTTCTTC
-,-,TRBV7-9,TRBJ1-4,CASSSGPSEKLFF,TGTGCCAGCAGCTCAGGGCCCTCAGAAAAACTGTTTTTT
TRBD1,-,TRBV10-3,TRBJ1-5,CAISSGQGEVQPQHF,TGTGCCATCAGCTCGGGACAGGGTGAGGTTCAGCCCCAGCATTTT
TRBD1,-,TRBV27,TRBJ1-6,CASSLSTGANSPLHF,TGTGCCAGCAGTTTATCTACAGGGGCGAATTCACCCCTCCACTTT
TRBD1,-,TRBV5-4,TRBJ2-2,CASSRTGGRTGELFF,TGTGCCAGCAGCCGGACAGGGGGCAGGACCGGGGAGCTGTTTTTT
-,-,TRBV19,TRBJ1-5,CASWGLGEPQHF,TGTGCCAGCTGGGGCCTTGGGGAGCCCCAGCATTTT
-,once,TRBV27,TRBJ2-5,CASSVGRITTQYF,TGTGCCAGCAGCGTGGGCCGAATCACAACCCAGTACTTC
-,once,TRBV5-1,TRBJ2-2,CASSLVGTTGTGELFF,TGCGCCAGCAGCTTGGTTGGGACAACCGGTACCGGGGAGCTGTTTTTT
TRBD2,-,TRBV19,TRBJ2-5,CASSMSSGSETQYF,TGTGCCAGTAGTATGTCTAGCGGGAGTGAGACCCAGTACTTC
TRBD1,-,TRBV9,TRBJ2-7,CASSEGAAGGYEQYF,TGTGCCAGCAGCGAAGGGGCGGCAGGGGGCTACGAGCAGTACTTC
-,-,TRBV7-9,TRBJ2-1,CASSTRLDSRDNEQFF,TGTGCCAGCAGCACCCGCTTGGATAGCCGTGACAATGAGCAGTTCTTC
TRBD1,-,TRBV27,TRBJ1-1,CASSLNRGPEAFF,TGTGCCAGCAGTTTAAACAGGGGGCCTGAAGCTTTCTTT
TRBD1,-,TRBV12-5,TRBJ2-1,CASGLGQGAPNEQFF,TGTGCTAGTGGTCTGGGACAGGGGGCTCCCAATGAGCAGTTCTTC
-,-,TRBV5-6,TRBJ1-2,CASSLVGSGGYGYTF,TGTGCCAGCAGCTTGGTAGGCTCGGGGGGATATGGCTACACCTTC
-,-,TRBV6-2/TRBV6-3,TRBJ2-5,CASSYGRKETQYF,TGTGCCAGCAGTTACGGCAGGAAAGAGACCCAGTACTTC
TRBD2,once,TRBV19,TRBJ2-1,CASRGGRAGERNEQFF,TGTGCCAGTAGGGGGGGGAGAGCGGGAGAACGGAATGAGCAGTTCTTC
-,-,TRBV3-1/TRBV3-2,TRBJ1-5,CATSHGGGREGNQPQHF,TGTGCCACCAGCCACGGGGGGGGGAGGGAGGGGAATCAGCCCCAGCATTTT
-,-,TRBV18,TRBJ2-7,CASSPGGGREFEQYF,TGTGCCAGCTCCCCGGGAGGGGGCCGGGAGTTCGAGCAGTACTTC
TRBD1,-,TRBV2,TRBJ1-5,CASTPGQGAYQPQHF,TGTGCCAGCACTCCAGGACAGGGGGCTTATCAGCCCCAGCATTTT
-,-,TRBV21-1,TRBJ2-5,CASSSRGQETQYF,TGTGCCAGCAGCTCCCGGGGGCAAGAGACCCAGTACTTC
TRBD2,-,TRBV5-1,TRBJ2-1,CASGRAAIDEQFF,TGCGCCAGCGGGAGGGCAGCGATCGATGAGCAGTTCTTC
-,-,TRBV27,TRBJ1-1,CASNQGAVDTEAFF,TGTGCCAGCAACCAAGGGGCGGTGGACACTGAAGCTTTCTTT
-,-,TRBV11-3,TRBJ2-3,CASSLGIVGGRFSDTQYF,TGTGCCAGCAGCTTAGGCATCGTCGGTGGGAGATTCTCAGATACGCAGTATTTT